This record looks at one TCR beta chain sequence and its context. This sample is drawn from a study of blood T cell repertoires in COVID-19. Study context: The study drew acute and convalescent COVID-19 samples from the United States, Italy and Spain. Sources were T cells, B-cell-depleted T cells, or PBMCs; the material itself was cDNA or gDNA.

Under the authors' procedure: Scientists estimated how many nucleated cells there were by amplifying reference gene primers. TCRdb's copy holds only in-frame clones and misses some; the assay was immunoSEQ multiplex PCR. Clonal size and the V and J genes are those of that table, whereas D and trimming came from the DNA. The data contain over 35,000 clones, 70% to 90% of them singletons. CDR3 size: 13 residues. Germline CDR1 SGHTA, CDR2 FQGTGA. V shed 10 bases and J shed 3 bases, with 14 bases lying between them. V usage is TRBV7-3 and J usage is TRBJ2-3; weak D call: TRBD1 (5 bases). The clonotype originates from a human donor in a cohort sampled during active COVID-19. Input material: peripheral blood. The CDR3 nucleotides read TGTGCCACTTCTAAGGGGTGGACAGATACGCAGTATTTT. This translates into CATSKGWTDTQYF.